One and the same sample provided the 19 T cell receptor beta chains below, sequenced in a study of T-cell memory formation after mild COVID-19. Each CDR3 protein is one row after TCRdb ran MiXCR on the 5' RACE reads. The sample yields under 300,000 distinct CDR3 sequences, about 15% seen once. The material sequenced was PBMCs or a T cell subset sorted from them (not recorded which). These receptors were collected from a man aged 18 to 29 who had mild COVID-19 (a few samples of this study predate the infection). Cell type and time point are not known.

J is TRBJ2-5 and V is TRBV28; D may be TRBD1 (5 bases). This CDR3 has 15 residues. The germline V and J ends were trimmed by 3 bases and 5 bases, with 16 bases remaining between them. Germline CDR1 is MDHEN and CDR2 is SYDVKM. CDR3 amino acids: CASSFGQGNVETQYF. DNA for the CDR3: TGTGCCAGCAGTTTCGGTCAGGGTAACGTGGAGACCCAGTACTTC.

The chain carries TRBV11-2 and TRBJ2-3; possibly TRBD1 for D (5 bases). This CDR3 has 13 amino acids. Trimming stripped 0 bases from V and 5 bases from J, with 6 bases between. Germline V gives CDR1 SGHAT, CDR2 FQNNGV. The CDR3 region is CASSLDQGDTQYF. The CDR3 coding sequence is TGTGCCAGCAGCTTAGATCAGGGAGATACGCAGTATTTT. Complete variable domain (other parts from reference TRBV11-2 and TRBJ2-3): EAGVAQSPRYKIIEKRQSVAFWCNPISGHATLYWYQQILGQGPKLLIQFQNNGVVDDSQLPKDRFSAERLKGVDSTLKIQPAKLEDSAVYLCASSLDQGDTQYFGPGTRLTVL.

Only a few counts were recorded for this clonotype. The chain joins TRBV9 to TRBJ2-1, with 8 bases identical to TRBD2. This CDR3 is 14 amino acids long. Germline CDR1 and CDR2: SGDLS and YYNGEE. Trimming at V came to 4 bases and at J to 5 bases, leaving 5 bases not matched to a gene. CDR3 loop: CASSPGGLDNEQFF. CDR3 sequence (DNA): TGTGCCAGCAGCCCGGGGGGGCTAGACAATGAGCAGTTCTTC.

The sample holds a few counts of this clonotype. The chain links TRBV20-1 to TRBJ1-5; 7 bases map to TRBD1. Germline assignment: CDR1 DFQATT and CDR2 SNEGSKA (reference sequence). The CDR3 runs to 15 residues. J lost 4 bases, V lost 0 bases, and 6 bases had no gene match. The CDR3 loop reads CSARDRRTGNQPQHF. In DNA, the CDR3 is TGCAGTGCTAGAGATCGGAGGACAGGAAATCAGCCCCAGCATTTT.

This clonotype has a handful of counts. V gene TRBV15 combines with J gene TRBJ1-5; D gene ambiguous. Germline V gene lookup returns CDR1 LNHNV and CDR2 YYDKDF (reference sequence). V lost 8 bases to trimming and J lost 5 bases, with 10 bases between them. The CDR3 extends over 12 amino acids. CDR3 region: CATSIGDQPQHF. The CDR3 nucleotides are TGTGCCACCTCAATCGGAGATCAGCCCCAGCATTTT.

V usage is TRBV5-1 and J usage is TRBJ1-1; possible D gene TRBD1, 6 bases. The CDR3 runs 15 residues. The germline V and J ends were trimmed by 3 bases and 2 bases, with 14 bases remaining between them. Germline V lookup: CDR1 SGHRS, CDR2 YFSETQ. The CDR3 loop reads CASSWGRTVNTEAFF. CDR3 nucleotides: TGCGCCAGCAGCTGGGGGAGGACAGTAAACACTGAAGCTTTCTTT.

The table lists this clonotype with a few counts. The CDR3 sequence: CSATKAYLNSPENIQYF. The CDR3 DNA reads TGCAGTGCCACGAAGGCCTACCTAAATTCCCCAGAAAACATTCAGTACTTC. The chain joins TRBV20-1 to TRBJ2-4; D ambiguous. In germline, CDR1 is DFQATT, CDR2 SNEGSKA (reference sequence). The CDR3 has 17 amino acids. Trimming removed 6 bases from V and 5 bases from J, with 26 bases in between.

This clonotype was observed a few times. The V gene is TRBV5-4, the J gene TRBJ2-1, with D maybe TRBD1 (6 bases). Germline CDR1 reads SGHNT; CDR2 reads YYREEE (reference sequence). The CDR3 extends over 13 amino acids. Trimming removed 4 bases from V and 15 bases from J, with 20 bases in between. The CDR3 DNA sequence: TGTGCCAGCAGCGCAAGCACAGGGCCCAGAACGTTCTTC. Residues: CASSASTGPRTFF.

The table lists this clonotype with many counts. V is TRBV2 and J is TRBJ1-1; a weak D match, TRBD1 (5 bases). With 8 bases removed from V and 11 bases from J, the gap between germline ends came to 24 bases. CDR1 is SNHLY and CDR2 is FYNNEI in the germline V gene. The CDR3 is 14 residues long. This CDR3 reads CASALPGRLVRAFF. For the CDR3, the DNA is TGTGCCAGCGCTCTTCCGGGACGCCTGGTCCGGGCTTTCTTT.

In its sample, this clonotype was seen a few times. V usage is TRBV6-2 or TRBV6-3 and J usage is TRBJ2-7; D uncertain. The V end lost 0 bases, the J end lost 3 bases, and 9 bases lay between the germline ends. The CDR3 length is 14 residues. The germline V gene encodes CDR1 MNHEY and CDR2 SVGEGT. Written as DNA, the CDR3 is TGTGCCAGCAGTTACTCGAAAGAGTACTACGAGCAGTACGTC. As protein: CASSYSKEYYEQYV.

The CDR3, as DNA: TGCGCCAGCAACCCAGGGACATTTTCAACTAATGAAAAACTGTTTTTT. Translating gives CASNPGTFSTNEKLFF. J is TRBJ1-4 and V is TRBV5-1; tentatively, D is TRBD1 (6 bases). Germline V gene sequence: CDR1 SGHRS, CDR2 YFSETQ. The CDR3 contains 16 residues. Trimming cost V 6 bases and J 0 bases, with 15 bases left between them.

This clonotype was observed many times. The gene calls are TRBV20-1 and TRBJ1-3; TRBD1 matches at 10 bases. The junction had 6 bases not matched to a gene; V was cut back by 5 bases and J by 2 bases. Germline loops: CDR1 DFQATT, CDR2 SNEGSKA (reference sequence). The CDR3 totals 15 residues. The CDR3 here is CSALTTGGPGNTIYF. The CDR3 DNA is TGCAGTGCTCTGACGACAGGGGGCCCTGGAAACACCATATATTTT.

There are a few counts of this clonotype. CDR3 sequence reads: CSASRTGQGMQPQHF. The CDR3 DNA follows: TGCAGTGCTAGCCGTACGGGACAGGGGATGCAGCCCCAGCATTTT. The chain uses TRBV20-1 and TRBJ1-5, with TRBD1 identical over 10 bases. The CDR3 length is 15 residues. Losses at the gene ends were 3 bases for V and 7 bases for J; bases not matched to a gene: 9. CDR1 and CDR2 from the germline V gene are DFQATT and SNEGSKA (reference sequence).

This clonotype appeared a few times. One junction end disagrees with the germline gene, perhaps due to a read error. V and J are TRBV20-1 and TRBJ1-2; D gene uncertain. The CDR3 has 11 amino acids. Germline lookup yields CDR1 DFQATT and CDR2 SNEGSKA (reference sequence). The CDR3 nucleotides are TGCAGTGCTCCTACCGAACGAGGACTGCTGTTC. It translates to CSAPTERGLLF.

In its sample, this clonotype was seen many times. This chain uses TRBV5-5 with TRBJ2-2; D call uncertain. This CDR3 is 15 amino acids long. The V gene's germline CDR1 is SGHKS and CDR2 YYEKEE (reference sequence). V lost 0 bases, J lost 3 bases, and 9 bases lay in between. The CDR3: CASSLGPVDTGELFF. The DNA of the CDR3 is TGTGCCAGCAGCTTGGGGCCCGTAGACACCGGGGAGCTGTTTTTT.

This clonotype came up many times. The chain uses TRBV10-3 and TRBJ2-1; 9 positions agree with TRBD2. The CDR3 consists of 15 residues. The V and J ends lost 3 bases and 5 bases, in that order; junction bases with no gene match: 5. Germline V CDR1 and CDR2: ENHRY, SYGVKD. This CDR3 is CAISDHQRGDNEQFF. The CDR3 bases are TGTGCCATCAGTGACCACCAGCGGGGGGACAATGAGCAGTTCTTC.

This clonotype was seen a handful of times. CDR3 sequence (DNA): TGTGCCAGCACCAACGGGAAGAGCTATGGCTACACCTTC. Protein product: CASTNGKSYGYTF. The chain recombines TRBV6-5 with TRBJ1-2; no clear D gene. Germline CDR1 and CDR2: MNHEY and SVGAGI. CDR3 length equals 13 residues. The germline V and J ends were trimmed by 7 bases and 4 bases, with 13 bases remaining between them.

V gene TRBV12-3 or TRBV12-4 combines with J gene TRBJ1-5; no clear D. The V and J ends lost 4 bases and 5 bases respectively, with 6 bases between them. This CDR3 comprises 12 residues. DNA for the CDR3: TGTGCCAGCAGTTCCAATTATCAGCCCCAGCATTTT. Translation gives CASSSNYQPQHF.

The CDR3 sequence is CASSPIIWTGGTEAFF. In nucleotides, the CDR3 is TGTGCCAGCTCACCGATAATCTGGACAGGGGGAACTGAAGCTTTCTTT. The V and J genes are TRBV18 and TRBJ1-1; 10 bases are shared with TRBD1. CDR1 and CDR2 from the germline V gene are KGHSH and LQKENI. The CDR3 is 16 residues long. With 3 bases clipped from V and 5 bases from J, the junction kept 9 bases outside the gene matches.